This T cell receptor beta chain was identified during a study of CD8+ T cells in alopecia areata. Germline V gene data show CDR1 as SNHLY and CDR2 as FYNNEI. Trimming removed 2 bases from V and 0 bases from J, with 13 bases in between. The CDR3 is 17 amino acids. As the sequencing template, cDNA was produced by extracting RNA and reverse transcribing it. The table came from immunoSEQ multiplex PCR; TCRdb's copy has only in-frame clones and leaves some out. The data hold about 110,000 clones, with 55% to 60% observed a single time. Study-level results: Sharing of TCR sequences between patients (possibly for HLA-related reasons) was less clear than in mice. Affected lesional scalp, above all in alopecia totalis/universalis, was more clonal than normal scalp. Scalp sequencing also captures normal skin's resident alphabeta T cells.

Lesional scalp tissue (obtained by punch biopsy) and peripheral blood were collected from alopecia areata patients. A remark on this clone: The antigen is not known.

Sequenced material: NKG2D-low CD8+ T cells sorted from blood. The clonotype originates from a human donor with alopecia areata. This chain connects TRBV2 to TRBJ2-2; tentatively, D is TRBD1 (6 bases). CDR3 sequence: CASSEWLDRANTGELFF. The CDR3 DNA sequence: TGTGCCAGCAGTGAATGGTTGGACAGAGCGAACACCGGGGAGCTGTTTTTT. Full variable domain (rest looked up from reference TRBV2 and TRBJ2-2): EPEVTQTPSHQVTQMGQEVILRCVPISNHLYFYWYRQILGQKVEFLVSFYNNEISEKSEIFDDQFSVERPDGSNFTLKIRSTKLEDSAMYFCASSEWLDRANTGELFFGEGSRLTVL.